This T cell receptor beta chain was identified during a study of T cells in Graves' hyperthyroidism and ophthalmopathy. This clonotype appeared many times. The CDR3 length is 13 residues. V lost 4 bases, J lost 0 bases, and 9 bases lay in between. Germline CDR1 reads SQVTM; CDR2 reads ANQGSEA. What was amplified from RNA transcripts were TCR beta CDR3 regions. First-round RT-PCR with HTBI primers amplified the TCR CDR3 region. TCRdb re-derived calls from the multiplex PCR reads in MiXCR, one entry per CDR3 protein. Of approximately 400,000 distinct CDR3 sequences in the sample, about 13% were seen once.

The chain is built from TRBV29-1 and TRBJ1-1; no clear D. This clonotype was obtained from a man aged 30 to 45 with Graves' hyperthyroidism that later progressed to Graves' ophthalmopathy. Sequencing input: blood. CDR3 coding DNA: TGCAGCGTTGTTCGATTCATGAACACTGAAGCTTTCTTT. It yields the protein CSVVRFMNTEAFF.